Each of the 6 T cell receptor beta chains below was sequenced from the same sample in a study of blood T cell repertoires in COVID-19 (dated by TCRdb to the early 2020s). The protocol used for the library was the immunoSEQ multiplex PCR assay. The clones in this table, taken by TCRdb from immuneACCESS, are in-frame only. Not every clone is retained; where verified, under half of the shortfall comes from an unresolved V gene, and the cause of the rest is unknown. This sample gives about 73,000 clones in total; under 90% of them show up just once. Jointly, the top ten make up around 4.5% of the sample. The specimen was peripheral blood. The source is a woman aged 60-75 years with acute or convalescent COVID-19.

The rearrangement uses TRBV2 and TRBJ2-7, with 11 bases matching TRBD2. CDR3 size: 16 residues. Germline CDR1 is SNHLY and CDR2 is FYNNEI. Trimming removed 9 bases from V and 3 bases from J; junction bases left unmatched: 13. The CDR3 region is CASRPLTGTSGYEQYF. CDR3 bases: TGTGCCAGTAGGCCCCTTACCGGGACTAGCGGCTACGAGCAGTACTTC.

This clone was observed at least ten times. The chain links TRBV6-1 to TRBJ2-1; TRBD1 matches 11 bases. The J segment lost 15 bases and the V segment lost 1 base, leaving 5 bases of the junction unmatched. The CDR3 is 13 amino acids. CDR1 is MNHNS and CDR2 is SASEGT in the germline V gene. CDR3 nucleotide sequence: TGTGCCAGCAGTGAAGGACCCGGGACAGGGGGGTTCTTC. The encoded protein is CASSEGPGTGGFF.

This clone was observed a single time. V gene TRBV4-1 combines with J gene TRBJ2-3; 9 bases line up with TRBD1. This CDR3 spans 18 amino acids. Germline CDR1 is MGHRA and CDR2 is YSYEKL. Trimming took 4 bases from V and 0 from J; bases not matched to a gene: 11. Written as DNA, the CDR3 is TGCGCCAGCAGCCTCAAGTTTAGGACAGGGGAGAGCACAGATACGCAGTATTTT. It codes for CASSLKFRTGESTDTQYF.

The V gene is TRBV15, the J gene TRBJ2-3; 8 bases agree with TRBD2. Per the germline V gene, CDR1 is LNHNV and CDR2 is YYDKDF (reference sequence). This CDR3 contains 17 residues. V lost 2 bases and J lost 5; bases outside the gene matches: 12. As DNA, the CDR3 is TGTGCCACCAGCAGATCTAGGGGGGGGCGGGAGGTAGATACGCAGTATTTT. Residues: CATSRSRGGREVDTQYF.

This chain links TRBV6-5 with TRBJ1-6; 10 bases are a match to TRBD1. CDR1 and CDR2 (germline): MNHEY, SVGAGI. The CDR3 extends over 15 amino acids. Germline trimming cut 4 bases from V and 10 bases from J; bases unmatched to any gene: 7. The CDR3 loop is CASSFDRGLSSPLHF. CDR3 DNA: TGTGCCAGCAGTTTCGACAGGGGGCTTTCCTCACCCCTCCACTTT.

The chain has TRBV27 and TRBJ1-2; D uncertain. V gave up 5 bases and J gave up 1 base, with 17 bases separating them. CDR3 length equals 16 residues. From germline, CDR1 is MNHEY and CDR2 SMNVEV (reference sequence). CDR3 loop: CASSPRTLRGNYGYTF. The CDR3, as DNA: TGTGCCAGCAGTCCAAGGACCCTGCGGGGTAACTATGGCTACACCTTC.